These T cell receptor beta chains were read from a single sample in a study of tumor and adjacent non-tumor tissue in lung cancer. TCRdb used MiXCR to reprocess the multiplex PCR reads, holding one entry per CDR3 protein. This sample yields 76,000 or so distinct CDR3 sequences, of which around 65% are seen a single time; roughly 12% belongs to the top ten. The specimen sequenced was lung tumor tissue. Receptors originate from an older woman with non-small cell lung cancer. The CDR3 runs from the conserved cysteine through the conserved F or W. The D gene is left open where the match is weak. Clone sizes are given selectively: once, few, many, or a class where the clone is expanded.

size,D,J,V,DNA,CDR3
.,.,TRBJ2-1,TRBV6-5,TGTACTAGCAGCCGACCCGGTCTCACGGATGAGCAGTTCTTC,CTSSRPGLTDEQFF
.,TRBD2,TRBJ2-1,TRBV4-1,TGCGCCATCAGCCAAGACCCTGGATCTAGCGGGATTACCTACAATGAGCAGTTCTTC,CAISQDPGSSGITYNEQFF
few,.,TRBJ1-5,TRBV28,TGTGCCAGCAGCTTGAGAGGACGGGGCAATGATCAGCCCCAGCATTTT,CASSLRGRGNDQPQHF
.,.,TRBJ2-3,TRBV24-1,TGTGCCACCAGTGGAAACAGGGCCAACACAGATGCGCAGTATTTT,CATSGNRANTDAQYF
.,.,TRBJ2-7,TRBV20-1,TGCAGTGCGGACCCCGGGACATACGCTTCCTACGAGCAGTACTTC,CSADPGTYASYEQYF
.,.,TRBJ1-5,TRBV4-2,TGTGCCAGCAGCCAAGGGACTAGTCTCACAGATGCGCAGCATTTT,CASSQGTSLTDAQHF
.,.,TRBJ2-6,TRBV10-3,TGTGCCATCAGGCCCGGAACAGGGACTGGGGTCAACGTCCTGACTTTC,CAIRPGTGTGVNVLTF
few,.,TRBJ2-4,TRBV7-2,TGTGCCAGCAGCTTAGCGGGGGGACTAGCCAAAAACATTCAGTACTTC,CASSLAGGLAKNIQYF
.,.,TRBJ2-1,TRBV11-1,TGTGCCAGCAGCTCAATACTTATTTCCTACAGTGAGCTGTTCTTC,CASSSILISYSELFF
.,TRBD1,TRBJ2-7,TRBV12-3/TRBV12-4,TGTGCCAGCAGTTTCCGGACAGGGACCTACGAGCGGTACTTC,CASSFRTGTYERYF
many,TRBD1,TRBJ1-6,TRBV6-6,TGTGCCAGCAGTTCAGAGACAGGGTTGTCAACCCTCCACTTT,CASSSETGLSTLHF
.,TRBD2,TRBJ2-3,TRBV12-3/TRBV12-4,TGTGTCAGCAGTGCCCAGACTAGCGAGGGAGCAGATACGCAGTATTTT,CVSSAQTSEGADTQYF
.,.,TRBJ2-3,TRBV20-1,TGCAGTGCCAAACCGGATCTAGATACGCAGTATTTT,CSAKPDLDTQYF
.,.,TRBJ2-7,TRBV20-1,TGCAGTGCTAGCACTTACGGGGCAGTTTCCTACGAGCAGTACTTC,CSASTYGAVSYEQYF
many,TRBD2,TRBJ2-1,TRBV19,TGTGCCAGTAGTATCCCCAGCGGGAGGGCCGGTGGGAATGAGCAGTTCTTC,CASSIPSGRAGGNEQFF